Listed below are T cell receptor beta chains from one sample, sequenced in a study of blood T cell repertoires in COVID-19. TCRdb's copy holds only in-frame clones and misses some; the assay was immunoSEQ multiplex PCR. The data contain 55,000 to 70,000 clones, about 88% of them singletons. The sequenced material came from peripheral blood. All receptors come from a woman between 65 and 79 years old with active COVID-19. CDR3s include the opening cysteine and the closing phenylalanine or tryptophan. A D gene is named only where the DNA matches it firmly. Part of the rows lack a size; the others show once, few, many or a class for expanded clones.

V gene	clone size	D gene	J gene	CDR3 protein	CDR3 DNA
TRBV28	-	TRBD1	TRBJ1-6	CASSPGGTVRGRSPLHF	TGTGCCAGCTCCCCAGGGGGCACGGTGAGGGGACGGTCACCCCTCCACTTT
TRBV6-2/TRBV6-3	-	TRBD1	TRBJ1-2	CASSPDRNYGYTF	TGTGCCAGCAGTCCGGACAGGAACTATGGCTACACCTTC
TRBV2	-	-	TRBJ2-7	CASVYPTGTYEQYF	TGTGCCAGCGTTTACCCCACAGGAACCTACGAGCAGTACTTC
TRBV28	-	TRBD1	TRBJ2-3	CASSSRDSYFTDTQYF	TGTGCCAGCAGTAGCAGGGACAGTTATTTCACAGATACGCAGTATTTT
TRBV7-8	-	TRBD1	TRBJ1-2	CASSSGQGAYGYTF	TGTGCCAGCAGCTCGGGACAGGGGGCGTACGGCTACACCTTC
TRBV28	-	-	TRBJ2-5	CASSPRGAETQYF	TGTGCCAGCAGTCCTCGCGGGGCGGAGACCCAGTACTTC
TRBV3-1/TRBV3-2	-	TRBD1	TRBJ2-7	CASSQDLWGQGSYEQYF	TGTGCCAGCAGCCAAGATCTCTGGGGACAGGGATCCTACGAGCAGTACTTC
TRBV18	-	TRBD1	TRBJ1-3	CASSAETGGAYGNTIYF	TGTGCCAGCTCAGCGGAGACAGGGGGCGCATATGGAAACACCATATATTTT
TRBV5-1	-	TRBD2	TRBJ2-7	CASSPLAIDYEQYF	TGCGCCAGCAGTCCACTAGCGATTGACTACGAGCAGTACTTC
TRBV5-1	-	TRBD2	TRBJ2-1	CASSSGLVSNEQFF	TGCGCCAGCAGCTCGGGACTAGTCTCTAATGAGCAGTTCTTC
TRBV7-3	-	TRBD2	TRBJ2-2	CASSLSGGNTGELFF	TGTGCCAGCAGCTTAAGCGGGGGGAACACCGGGGAGCTGTTTTTT
TRBV5-1	-	TRBD1	TRBJ2-3	CASSLSPRRGGLGTDTQYF	TGCGCCAGCAGCTTGAGCCCCAGGCGAGGGGGCCTGGGCACAGATACGCAGTATTTT
TRBV5-4	once	TRBD2	TRBJ2-3	CATRGGGSTDTQYF	TGTGCCACCCGCGGCGGGGGGAGCACAGATACGCAGTATTTT
TRBV24-1	-	TRBD1	TRBJ2-1	CATSDATGNSYNEQFF	TGTGCCACCAGTGATGCGACAGGGAACTCCTACAATGAGCAGTTCTTC
TRBV12-3/TRBV12-4	-	TRBD1	TRBJ1-2	CASSIQGSNGYTF	TGTGCCAGCAGTATACAGGGGAGTAACGGCTACACCTTC
TRBV5-1	-	-	TRBJ1-1	CASSVDRNSEAFF	TGCGCCAGCAGCGTGGACAGAAACTCTGAAGCTTTCTTT
TRBV15	-	-	TRBJ2-1	CATSRVRSAGLYNEQFF	TGTGCCACCAGCAGAGTTCGGAGTGCGGGCCTCTACAATGAGCAGTTCTTC
TRBV7-3	-	-	TRBJ2-1	CASSLSPRDNEQFF	TGTGCCAGCAGCTTAAGCCCGAGGGACAATGAGCAGTTCTTC
TRBV7-8	-	-	TRBJ2-3	CASSLSGGQRTDTQYF	TGTGCCAGCAGCTTGTCGGGCGGACAACGCACAGATACGCAGTATTTT
TRBV11-1	-	-	TRBJ2-3	CASSSMESGTQYF	TGTGCCAGCAGCTCAATGGAGTCCGGTACGCAGTATTTT
TRBV3-1/TRBV3-2	-	TRBD1	TRBJ2-5	CASSQGQGVETQYF	TGTGCCAGCAGCCAAGGCCAGGGGGTAGAGACCCAGTACTTC
TRBV27	-	TRBD1	TRBJ1-6	CASSLSLWTGISSPLHF	TGTGCCAGCAGTTTATCGCTCTGGACAGGGATCAGTTCACCCCTCCACTTT
TRBV27	-	TRBD1	TRBJ1-1	CASRGARGRNTEAFF	TGTGCCAGCCGTGGGGCTAGGGGGCGCAACACTGAAGCTTTCTTT
TRBV3-1/TRBV3-2	-	TRBD1	TRBJ1-5	CASSQDLGQGNQPQHF	TGTGCCAGCAGCCAAGATCTGGGACAGGGCAATCAGCCCCAGCATTTT
TRBV11-2	few	-	TRBJ1-2	CASSFSTENYGYTF	TGTGCCAGCAGCTTCTCGACAGAAAACTATGGCTACACCTTC
TRBV28	-	-	TRBJ2-7	CASSLFRQSTYEQYF	TGTGCCAGCAGTTTATTCCGACAGAGTACCTACGAGCAGTACTTC
TRBV19	-	TRBD2	TRBJ2-5	CASRLAGREETQYF	TGTGCCAGTCGTCTAGCGGGAAGAGAGGAGACCCAGTACTTC
TRBV29-1	-	-	TRBJ1-2	CSVSKTTYGYTF	TGCAGCGTTTCAAAGACTACCTATGGCTACACCTTC
TRBV7-3	-	TRBD2	TRBJ2-1	CASSREDNEQFF	TGTGCCAGCAGCCGGGAGGACAATGAGCAGTTCTTC
TRBV20-1	-	-	TRBJ2-1	CSAPLLGQFF	TGCAGTGCGCCGTTACTCGGGCAGTTCTTC
TRBV28	-	-	TRBJ1-4	CASSLWASTNEKLFF	TGTGCCAGCAGCCTCTGGGCCTCAACTAATGAAAAACTGTTTTTT
TRBV11-2	-	-	TRBJ2-7	CASSLSPGDYEQYF	TGTGCCAGCAGCTTATCCCCAGGGGACTACGAGCAGTACTTC
TRBV7-3	once	TRBD1	TRBJ2-5	CASRQGTGGPQETQYF	TGTGCCAGCAGGCAGGGAACAGGGGGGCCTCAAGAGACCCAGTACTTC
TRBV5-1	-	TRBD2	TRBJ2-5	CASSDGLARLLNQETQYF	TGCGCCAGCAGCGATGGACTAGCTCGCCTGTTGAATCAAGAGACCCAGTACTTC
TRBV11-2	-	TRBD1	TRBJ1-2	CASSHRDRGHGGYTF	TGTGCCAGCAGCCATAGGGACAGGGGGCACGGGGGCTACACCTTC
TRBV2	-	-	TRBJ2-6	CASSDSLGAQKRSGANVLTF	TGTGCCAGCAGTGATAGTTTGGGGGCCCAGAAGAGGTCTGGGGCCAACGTCCTGACTTTC
TRBV28	once	TRBD2	TRBJ2-7	CASSLSGLVLYEQYF	TGTGCCAGCAGTTTATCCGGACTAGTCCTCTACGAGCAGTACTTC
TRBV7-9	few	TRBD2	TRBJ2-1	CASSYRAAGGLRGEQFF	TGTGCCAGCAGCTACCGTGCAGCGGGAGGGCTTAGGGGTGAGCAGTTCTTC
TRBV7-9	-	TRBD2	TRBJ2-2	CASSLLAGGITGELFF	TGTGCCAGCAGCTTACTAGCGGGAGGTATCACCGGGGAGCTGTTTTTT
TRBV4-1	once	-	TRBJ2-1	CASSRTGAFENEQFF	TGCGCCAGCAGCCGGACGGGAGCGTTTGAAAATGAGCAGTTCTTC
TRBV7-8	once	TRBD1	TRBJ1-2	CASSLASTGGSRGYTF	TGTGCCAGCAGCTTAGCTTCGACAGGGGGGTCGCGTGGCTACACCTTC
TRBV19	once	-	TRBJ1-1	CASSIPSTGPQNTEAFF	TGTGCCAGTAGTATCCCTTCCACAGGGCCGCAGAACACTGAAGCTTTCTTT
TRBV9	-	TRBD1	TRBJ1-6	CASSVAGQGFISTLHF	TGTGCCAGCAGCGTAGCGGGACAGGGGTTTATATCAACCCTCCACTTT
TRBV27	-	-	TRBJ2-1	CASSPKPAQWSSYNEQFF	TGTGCCAGCAGTCCGAAGCCCGCCCAGTGGAGCTCCTACAATGAGCAGTTCTTC
TRBV27	-	-	TRBJ1-5	CASTQQGNNQPQHF	TGTGCCAGCACCCAACAGGGTAACAATCAGCCCCAGCATTTT
TRBV29-1	few	TRBD1	TRBJ2-7	CSVTGEAYEQYF	TGCAGCGTGACAGGGGAGGCCTACGAGCAGTACTTC